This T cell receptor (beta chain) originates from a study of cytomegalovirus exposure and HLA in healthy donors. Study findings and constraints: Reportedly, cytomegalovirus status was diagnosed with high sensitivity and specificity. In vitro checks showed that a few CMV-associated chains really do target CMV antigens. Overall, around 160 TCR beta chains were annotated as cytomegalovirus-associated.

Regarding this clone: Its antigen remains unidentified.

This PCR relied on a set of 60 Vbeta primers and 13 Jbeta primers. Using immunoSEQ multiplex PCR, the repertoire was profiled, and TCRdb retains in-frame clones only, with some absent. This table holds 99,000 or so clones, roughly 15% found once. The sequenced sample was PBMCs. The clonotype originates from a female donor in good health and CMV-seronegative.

CDR3 residues: CASSNRGSSYEQYF. The CDR3 nucleotides read TGTGCCAGCAGCAACAGAGGGAGCTCCTACGAGCAGTACTTC. This rearrangement joins TRBV7-2 to TRBJ2-7; tentative D call: TRBD2 (5 bases). Germline CDR1 SGHTA, CDR2 FQGNSA. Trimming left V 5 bases short and J 0 bases short, with 11 bases between. The CDR3 runs to 14 residues. Drawing the rest from reference TRBV7-2 and TRBJ2-7, the complete variable domain is GAGVSQSPSNKVTEKGKDVELRCDPISGHTALYWYRQSLGQGLEFLIYFQGNSAPDKSGLPSDRFSAERTGGSVSTLTIQRTQQEDSAVYLCASSNRGSSYEQYFGPGTRLTVT.